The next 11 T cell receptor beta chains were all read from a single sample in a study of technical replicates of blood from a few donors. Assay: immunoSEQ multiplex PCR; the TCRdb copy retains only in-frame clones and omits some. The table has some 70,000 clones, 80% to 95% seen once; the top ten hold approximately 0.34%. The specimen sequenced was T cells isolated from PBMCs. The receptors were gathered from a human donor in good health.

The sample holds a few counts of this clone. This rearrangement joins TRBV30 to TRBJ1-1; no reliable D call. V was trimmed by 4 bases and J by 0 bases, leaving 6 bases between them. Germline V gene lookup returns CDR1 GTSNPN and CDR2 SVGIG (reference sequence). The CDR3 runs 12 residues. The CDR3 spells CAWTGLNTEAFF. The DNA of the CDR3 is TGTGCCTGGACAGGCCTGAACACTGAAGCTTTCTTT.

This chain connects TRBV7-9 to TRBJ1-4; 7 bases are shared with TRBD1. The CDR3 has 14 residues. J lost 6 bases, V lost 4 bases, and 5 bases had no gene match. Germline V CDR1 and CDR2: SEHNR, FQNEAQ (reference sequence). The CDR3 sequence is CASSWTTGDEKLFF. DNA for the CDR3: TGTGCCAGCAGCTGGACTACAGGGGATGAAAAACTGTTTTTT.

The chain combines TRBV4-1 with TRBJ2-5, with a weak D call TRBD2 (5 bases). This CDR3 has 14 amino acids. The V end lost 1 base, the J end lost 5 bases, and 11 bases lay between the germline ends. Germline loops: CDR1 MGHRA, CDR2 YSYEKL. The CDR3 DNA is TGCGCCAGCAGCCAAGTGGAGGTGAGGGAGACCCAGTACTTC. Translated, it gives CASSQVEVRETQYF.

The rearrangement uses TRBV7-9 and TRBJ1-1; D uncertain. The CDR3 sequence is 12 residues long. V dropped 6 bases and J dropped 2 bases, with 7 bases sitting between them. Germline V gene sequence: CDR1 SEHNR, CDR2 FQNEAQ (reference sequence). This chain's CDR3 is CASRISNTEAFF. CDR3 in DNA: TGTGCCAGCAGGATCAGTAACACTGAAGCTTTCTTT.

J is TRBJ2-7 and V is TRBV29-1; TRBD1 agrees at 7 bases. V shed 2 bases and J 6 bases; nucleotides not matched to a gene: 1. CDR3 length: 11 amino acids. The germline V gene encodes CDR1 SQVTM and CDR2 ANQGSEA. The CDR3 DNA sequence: TGCAGCGTTGAATGGGACAGCGAGCAGTACTTC. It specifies CSVEWDSEQYF.

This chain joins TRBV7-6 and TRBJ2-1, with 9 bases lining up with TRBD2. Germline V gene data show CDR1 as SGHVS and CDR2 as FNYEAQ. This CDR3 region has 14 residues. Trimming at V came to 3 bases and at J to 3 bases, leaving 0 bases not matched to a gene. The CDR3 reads CASSFSGSYNEQFF. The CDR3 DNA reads TGTGCCAGCAGCTTTAGCGGGAGCTACAATGAGCAGTTCTTC.

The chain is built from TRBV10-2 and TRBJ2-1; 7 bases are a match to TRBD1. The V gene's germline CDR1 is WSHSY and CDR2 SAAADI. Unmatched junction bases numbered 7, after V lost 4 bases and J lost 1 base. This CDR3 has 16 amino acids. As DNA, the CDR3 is TGCGCCAGCAGTGGGGACAGCCCCTCTTCCTACAATGAGCAGTTCTTC. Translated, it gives CASSGDSPSSYNEQFF.

CDR3 bases: TGTGCCAGCAATCGGGGGAGCAAGGGTGAGCAGTTCTTC. Translation gives CASNRGSKGEQFF. This chain uses TRBV6-6 with TRBJ2-1, with D maybe TRBD2 (6 bases). This CDR3 region has 13 residues. V lost 7 bases and J lost 9, with 16 bases in between. Germline V lookup: CDR1 MNHNY, CDR2 SVGAGI (reference sequence).

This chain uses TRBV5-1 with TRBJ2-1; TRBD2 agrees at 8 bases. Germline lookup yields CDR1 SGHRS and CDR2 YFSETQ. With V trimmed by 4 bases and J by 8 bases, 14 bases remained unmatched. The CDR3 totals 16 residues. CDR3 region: CASSPSGRGRAHEQFF. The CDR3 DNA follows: TGCGCCAGCAGCCCTAGCGGGCGGGGACGGGCTCATGAGCAGTTCTTC.

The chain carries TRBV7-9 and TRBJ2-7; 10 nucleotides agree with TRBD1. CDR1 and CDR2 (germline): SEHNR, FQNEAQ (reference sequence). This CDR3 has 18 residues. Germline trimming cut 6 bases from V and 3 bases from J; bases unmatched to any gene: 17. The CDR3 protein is CASRNPGQGSSVDYEQYF. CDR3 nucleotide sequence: TGTGCCAGCAGGAACCCGGGACAGGGGTCTTCTGTAGACTACGAGCAGTACTTC.

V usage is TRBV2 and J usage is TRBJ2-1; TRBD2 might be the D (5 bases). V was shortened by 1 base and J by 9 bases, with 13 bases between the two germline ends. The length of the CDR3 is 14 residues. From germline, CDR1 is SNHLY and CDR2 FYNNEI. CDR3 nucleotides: TGTGCCAGCAGTGAAGGGGAGAGGCGCGGTGAGCAGTTCTTC. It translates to CASSEGERRGEQFF.